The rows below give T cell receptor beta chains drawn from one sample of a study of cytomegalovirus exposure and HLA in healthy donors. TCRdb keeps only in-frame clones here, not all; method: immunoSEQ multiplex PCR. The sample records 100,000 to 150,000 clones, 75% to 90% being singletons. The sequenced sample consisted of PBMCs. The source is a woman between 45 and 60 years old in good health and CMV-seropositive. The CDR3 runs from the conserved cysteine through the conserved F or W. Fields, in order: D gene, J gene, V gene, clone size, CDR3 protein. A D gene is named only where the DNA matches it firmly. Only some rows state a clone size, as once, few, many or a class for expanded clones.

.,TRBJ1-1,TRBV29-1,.,CSVKEMMDSNTEAFF
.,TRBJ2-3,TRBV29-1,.,CSVRLERKPDTQYF
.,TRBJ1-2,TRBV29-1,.,CSVVGGDYGYTF
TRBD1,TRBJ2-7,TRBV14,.,CASSRTGALSSYEQYF
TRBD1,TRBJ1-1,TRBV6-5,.,CASSPLGTANTEAFF
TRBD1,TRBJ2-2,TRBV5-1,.,CASSSTGQSTGELFF
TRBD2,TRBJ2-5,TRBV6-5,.,CASSYLAGEQETQYF
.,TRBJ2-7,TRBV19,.,CASSTLLGLGLDEQYF
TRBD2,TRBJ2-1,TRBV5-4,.,CASSLELAGSYNEQFF
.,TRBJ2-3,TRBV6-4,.,CASSDSSGGTDTQYF
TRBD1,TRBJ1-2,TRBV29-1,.,CSVQGHGQDYGYTF
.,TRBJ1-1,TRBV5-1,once,CASSLGGGDTEAFF
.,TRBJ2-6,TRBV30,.,CAWNAGDSGANVLTF
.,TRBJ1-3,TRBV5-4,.,CASSSYRATSGNTIYF
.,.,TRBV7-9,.,CASSLGQGRQTYEQYF
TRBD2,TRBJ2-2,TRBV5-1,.,CASSLVRTSGPGDTGELFF
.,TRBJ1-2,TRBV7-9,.,CASSLGGSYGYTF
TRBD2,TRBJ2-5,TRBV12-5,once,CASGPTSGGKETQYF
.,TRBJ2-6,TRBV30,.,CAWSQGSGANVLTF
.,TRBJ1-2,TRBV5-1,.,CASSLRDEYGYTF
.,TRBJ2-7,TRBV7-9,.,CASVREHDYEQYF
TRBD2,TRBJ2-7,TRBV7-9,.,CASSLGAGETYEQYF
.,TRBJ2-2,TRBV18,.,CASSPDASGDTGELFF
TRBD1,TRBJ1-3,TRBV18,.,CASSPPGTGGWNTIYF
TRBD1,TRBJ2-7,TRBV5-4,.,CASSNYTGGGYEQYF
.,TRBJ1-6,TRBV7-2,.,CASSLVSGYNSPLHF
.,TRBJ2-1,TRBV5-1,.,CASQKTGEQFF
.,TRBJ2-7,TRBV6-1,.,CASRDSTESYEQYF
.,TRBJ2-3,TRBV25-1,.,CASTHSGSTDTQYF
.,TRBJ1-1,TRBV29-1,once,CSLGGATEAFF
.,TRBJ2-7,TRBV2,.,CASSNNRDNYEQYF